This T cell receptor beta chain was obtained from a study of blood T cell repertoires in COVID-19. The data were produced by immunoSEQ multiplex PCR, yet TCRdb's version contains in-frame clones alone and is incomplete. The table includes roughly 120,000 clones, about 80% detected once. V was clipped by 7 bases and J by 0 bases, with 13 bases between them. There are 14 residues in the CDR3. The germline gives CDR1 SGHTA, CDR2 FQGNSA. What was sequenced was peripheral blood. The chain has TRBV7-2 and TRBJ2-7; D perhaps matches TRBD2 (6 bases). This receptor was taken from a woman in her fifties or sixties with acute or convalescent COVID-19. The CDR3: CASNPGLSSYEQYF. The CDR3 DNA follows: TGTGCCAGCAACCCGGGACTTAGCTCCTACGAGCAGTACTTC. The variable domain in full, completed from reference TRBV7-2 and TRBJ2-7, reads GAGVSQSPSNKVTEKGKDVELRCDPISGHTALYWYRQSLGQGLEFLIYFQGNSAPDKSGLPSDRFSAERTGGSVSTLTIQRTQQEDSAVYLCASNPGLSSYEQYFGPGTRLTVT.